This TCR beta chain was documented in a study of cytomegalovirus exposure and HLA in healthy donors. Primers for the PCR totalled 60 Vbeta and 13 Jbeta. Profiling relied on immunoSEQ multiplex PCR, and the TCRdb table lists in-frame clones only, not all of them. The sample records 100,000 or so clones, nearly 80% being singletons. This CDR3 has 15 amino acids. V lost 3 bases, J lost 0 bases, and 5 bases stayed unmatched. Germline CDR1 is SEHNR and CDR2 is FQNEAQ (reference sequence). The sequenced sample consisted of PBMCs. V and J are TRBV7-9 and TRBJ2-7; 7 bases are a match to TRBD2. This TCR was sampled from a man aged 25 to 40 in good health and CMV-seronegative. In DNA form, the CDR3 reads TGTGCCAGCAGCTTCGCAGGCGGGAGCTCCTACGAGCAGTACTTC. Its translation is CASSFAGGSSYEQYF.